This T cell receptor beta chain was captured in a study of T-cell reconstitution after alpha-beta-depleted transplantation in children. In its sample, this clonotype was seen a few times. As it was prepared, the TCRbeta library received unique molecular identifiers. TCRdb independently ran MiXCR on the PCR reads; one entry per CDR3 protein. The data hold 200,000 or so distinct CDR3 sequences, with 5% to 7.5% observed a single time. The CDR3 has 14 residues. Germline CDR1 is SEHNR and CDR2 is FQNEAQ (reference sequence). The V gene lost 4 bases and the J gene lost 2 bases, with 12 bases spanning the gap.

The sequenced sample was PBMCs, obtained before TCRalphabeta/CD19-depleted stem cell transplant. V usage is TRBV7-9 and J usage is TRBJ2-7; maybe TRBD1 (6 bases). This clonotype was sampled from a girl under three years old with combined immunodeficiency, due to receive a stem cell transplant. DNA for the CDR3: TGTGCCAGCAGCTCCAGGACAGCTACCTACGAGCAGTACTTC. This gives the protein CASSSRTATYEQYF.